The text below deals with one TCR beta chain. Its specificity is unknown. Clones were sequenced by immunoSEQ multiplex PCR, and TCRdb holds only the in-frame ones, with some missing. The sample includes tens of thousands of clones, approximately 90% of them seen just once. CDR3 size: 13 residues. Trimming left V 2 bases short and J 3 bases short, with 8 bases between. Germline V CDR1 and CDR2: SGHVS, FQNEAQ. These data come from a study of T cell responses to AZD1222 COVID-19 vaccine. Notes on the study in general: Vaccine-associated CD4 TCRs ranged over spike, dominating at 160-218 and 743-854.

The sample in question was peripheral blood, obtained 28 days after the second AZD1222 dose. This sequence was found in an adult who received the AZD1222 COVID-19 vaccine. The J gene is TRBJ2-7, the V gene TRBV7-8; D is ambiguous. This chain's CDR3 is CASSLLGLYEQYF. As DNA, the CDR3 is TGTGCCAGCAGCTTATTGGGTCTCTACGAGCAGTACTTC.